The source of this T cell receptor (beta chain) is a study of OX40 agonist ivuxolimab in advanced cancers. Study in general: The dose-escalation cohort was roughly 84% male, with a mean age of about 60 years, ranging roughly 23 to 85. Partial responses were achieved by three patients, one with hepatocellular carcinoma and two with cutaneous melanoma. Study conclusions and caveats: By week 6 at 0.1 to 3.0 mg/kg, blood CD4+ and CD8+ T cells had expanded clonally.

Autoimmune disease history or systemic immunosuppression meant exclusion. Germline V gives CDR1 LNHDA, CDR2 SQIVND (reference sequence). CDR3 length: 17 residues. Trimming cost V 1 base and J 2 bases; bases outside gene matches: 8. Here immunoSEQ multiplex PCR was the method, and the copy in TCRdb shows in-frame clones only, minus some. The data contain some 77,000 clones, 90% to 95% of them singletons. Details on this clone: The antigen is unknown.

The chain combines TRBV19 with TRBJ2-7; the match to TRBD1 covers 10 bases. The source is an adult with an advanced solid tumor such as melanoma, head and neck, liver or kidney cancer. The sample was CD4+ or CD8+ T cells sorted from blood, taken in a trial of the OX40 agonist ivuxolimab. The CDR3 coding sequence is TGTGCCAGTAGTATAGTAGGGATCGGGACAGGGGCCTACGAGCAGTACTTC. Residues: CASSIVGIGTGAYEQYF.